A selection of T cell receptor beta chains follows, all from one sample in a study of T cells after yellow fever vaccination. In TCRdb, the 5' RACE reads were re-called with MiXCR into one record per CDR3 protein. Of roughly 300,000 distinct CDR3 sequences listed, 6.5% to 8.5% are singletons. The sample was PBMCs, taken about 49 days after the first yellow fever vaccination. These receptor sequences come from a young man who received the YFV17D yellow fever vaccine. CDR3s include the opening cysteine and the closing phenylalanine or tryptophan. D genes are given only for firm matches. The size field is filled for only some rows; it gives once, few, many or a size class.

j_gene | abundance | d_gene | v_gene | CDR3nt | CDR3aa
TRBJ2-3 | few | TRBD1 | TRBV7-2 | TGTGCCAGCAGCTCTCACCGGGACAGGGAAGGAACGCAGTATTTT | CASSSHRDREGTQYF
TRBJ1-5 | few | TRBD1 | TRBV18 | TGTGCCAGCTCACCTTCAGGACAGGGTGCAATCATGCCCCAGCATTTT | CASSPSGQGAIMPQHF
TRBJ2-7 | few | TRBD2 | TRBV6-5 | TGTGCCAGCAGTTACCGGGTAGGATCTTCTAGCGGCTCCTACGAGCAGTACTTC | CASSYRVGSSSGSYEQYF
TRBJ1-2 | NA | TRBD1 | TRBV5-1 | TGCGCCAGCAGCTGGGGGACAGGGGGCCTTGTTAACTATGGCTACACCTTC | CASSWGTGGLVNYGYTF
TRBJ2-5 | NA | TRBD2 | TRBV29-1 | TGCAGCGTTGAAGTAGGGGAGGGAGAGACCCAGTACTTC | CSVEVGEGETQYF
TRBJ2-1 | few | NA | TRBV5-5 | TGTGCCAGCGGTAGGAGTGAGCAGTTCTTC | CASGRSEQFF
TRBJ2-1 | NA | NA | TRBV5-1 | TGCGCCAGCAGCTTCCGGGAAGAGCAGTTCTTC | CASSFREEQFF
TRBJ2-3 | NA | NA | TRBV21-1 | TGTGCCAGCAGCAAGGGACAGCAACGGACAGATACGCAGTATTTT | CASSKGQQRTDTQYF
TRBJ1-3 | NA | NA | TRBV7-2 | TGTGCCAGCAGCACAGACCGGGGTCCTGGAAACACCATATATTTT | CASSTDRGPGNTIYF
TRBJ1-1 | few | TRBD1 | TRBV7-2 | TGTGCCAGCAGTCAGGGGGCTTTCGGCACTGAAGCTTTCTTT | CASSQGAFGTEAFF
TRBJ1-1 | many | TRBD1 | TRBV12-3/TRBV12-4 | TGTGCCAGCGCCGGGACAGGGGTTACTGAAGCTTTCTTT | CASAGTGVTEAFF
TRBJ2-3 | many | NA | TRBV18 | TGTGCCAGCTCACTATCTCGGTCCACAGATACGCAGTATTTT | CASSLSRSTDTQYF
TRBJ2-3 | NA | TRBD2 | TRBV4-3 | TGCGCCAGCAGTCTAGCGGGGGGAGGAGGTACGCAGTATTTT | CASSLAGGGGTQYF
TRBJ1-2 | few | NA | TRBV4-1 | TGCGCCAGCAGCCAAGAGGGAACAGGGTTCTTTTTC | CASSQEGTGFFF
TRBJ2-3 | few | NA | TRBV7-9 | TGTGCCAGCAGCGAAACGCGGGACTTGACAGATACGCAGTATTTT | CASSETRDLTDTQYF
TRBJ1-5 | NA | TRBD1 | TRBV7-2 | TGTGCCAGCAGCTTACTAGGGACAGGGGCCAAACATCAGCCCCAGCATTTT | CASSLLGTGAKHQPQHF
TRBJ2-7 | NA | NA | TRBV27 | TGTGCCAGCAGTCTAACGTGGGGGGCTTGGGGGGAGTCCTACGAGCAGTACTTC | CASSLTWGAWGESYEQYF
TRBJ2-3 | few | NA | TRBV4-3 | TGCGCCAGCAGCCAACGGGTGGATACGCAGTATTTT | CASSQRVDTQYF
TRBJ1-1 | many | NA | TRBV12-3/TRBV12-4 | TGTGCCAGCAGCCCTGGGGGGGACTACACTGAAGCTTTCTTT | CASSPGGDYTEAFF
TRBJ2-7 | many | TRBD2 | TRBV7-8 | TGTGCCAGCAGCCCGAGCGCGGGGGGCCCCCACGAGCAGTACTTC | CASSPSAGGPHEQYF
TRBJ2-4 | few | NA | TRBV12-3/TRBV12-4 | TGTGCCAGCAGTTTCGGGCCTCTCGGGGAGTCTCCCGACATTCAGTACTTC | CASSFGPLGESPDIQYF
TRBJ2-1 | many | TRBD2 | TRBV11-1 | TGTGCCAGCAGCCAACCCGGGGGGGATCCGACCTACAATGAGCAGTTCTTC | CASSQPGGDPTYNEQFF
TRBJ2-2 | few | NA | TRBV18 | TGTGCCAGCTCGATCACCGGTTCAGGGAACACCGGGGAGCTGTTTTTT | CASSITGSGNTGELFF
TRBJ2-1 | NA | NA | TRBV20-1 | TGCAGTGCTAGACCAGGTCAGGGCTACAATGAGCAGTTCTTC | CSARPGQGYNEQFF
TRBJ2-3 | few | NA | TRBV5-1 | TGCGCCAGCAGCTTGGATTGGCCGGGTTGGAGTACAGATACGCAGTATTTT | CASSLDWPGWSTDTQYF
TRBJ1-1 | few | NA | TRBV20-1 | TGCAGTGCTAACCTAGAGAACACTGAAGCTTTCTTT | CSANLENTEAFF
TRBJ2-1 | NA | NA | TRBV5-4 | TGTGCCAGCATGTGGGGGGACCAGCAGTTCTTC | CASMWGDQQFF
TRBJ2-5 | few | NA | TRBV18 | TGTGCCAGCTCTCCTGAAAAAGAGACCCAGTACTTC | CASSPEKETQYF
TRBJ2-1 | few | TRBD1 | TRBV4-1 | TGCGCCAGCAGCCAAGGGGACAGGGGAGTGGATGAGCAGTTCTTC | CASSQGDRGVDEQFF
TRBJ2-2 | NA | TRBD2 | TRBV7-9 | TGTGCCAGCAGCTTTGGCGGGGGGCTGTTCACCGGGGAGCTGTTTTTT | CASSFGGGLFTGELFF
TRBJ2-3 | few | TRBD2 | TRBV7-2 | TGTGCCAGCAGCTTGGGGGGGCCAGGACTAGCAAATTATTTT | CASSLGGPGLANYF
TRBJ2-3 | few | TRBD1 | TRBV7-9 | TGTGCCAGCAGCTTTTGGGACAGAGGGGGCACAGATACGCAGTATTTT | CASSFWDRGGTDTQYF
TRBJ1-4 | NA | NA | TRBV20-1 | TGCAGTGCTAGGGACAGAGCGAATGAAAAACTGTTTTTT | CSARDRANEKLFF
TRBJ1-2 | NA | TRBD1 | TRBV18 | TGTGCCAGCTCCACGGGACAGATCTATGGCTACACCTTC | CASSTGQIYGYTF
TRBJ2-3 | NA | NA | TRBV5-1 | TGCGCCAGCAGCTTCTGGACTAGCACAGATACGCAGTATTTT | CASSFWTSTDTQYF
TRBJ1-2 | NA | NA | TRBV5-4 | TGTGCCAGCAGCTTGGCCGTGCCACAAAGCTACGGCTACACCTTC | CASSLAVPQSYGYTF
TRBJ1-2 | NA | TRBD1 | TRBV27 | TGTGCCAGCAGTTTAATAGGCCAGGGGGAAGCTAACTATGGCTACACCTTC | CASSLIGQGEANYGYTF
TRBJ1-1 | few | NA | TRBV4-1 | TGCGCCAGCAGCCGCGACCCGACAGGTCCGAACAAGAACACTGAAGCTTTCTTT | CASSRDPTGPNKNTEAFF
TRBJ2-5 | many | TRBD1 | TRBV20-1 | TGCAGTGCTAGAGCAGGGACAGTTCAAGAGACCCAGTACTTC | CSARAGTVQETQYF
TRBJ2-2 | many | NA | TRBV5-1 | TGCGCCAGCACCCCACGTAATCGGTACACCGGGGAGCTGTTTTTT | CASTPRNRYTGELFF
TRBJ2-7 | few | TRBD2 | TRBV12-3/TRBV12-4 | TGTGCCAGCAGGAAGATCGGGGGGTCTTCCTACGAGCAGTACTTC | CASRKIGGSSYEQYF
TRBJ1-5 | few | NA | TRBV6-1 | TGTGCCAGCAGGACTATCAGGGTAATAAGTCCCCAGCATTTT | CASRTIRVISPQHF
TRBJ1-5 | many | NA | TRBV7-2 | TGTGCCAGCAGCTTAGTCCCGGCAGAGCAGCCCCAGCATTTT | CASSLVPAEQPQHF
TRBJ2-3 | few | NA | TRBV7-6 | TGTGCCAGCAGCTTAAGAGGGGCTCCAGATACGCAGTATTTT | CASSLRGAPDTQYF
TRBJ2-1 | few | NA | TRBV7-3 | TGTGCCAGCAGCTTACATAGCGGTAACAATGAGCAGTTCTTC | CASSLHSGNNEQFF
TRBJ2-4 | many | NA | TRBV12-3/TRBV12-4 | TGTGCCAGCAGTTTCAGGGGTATGGCAGACATTCAGTACTTC | CASSFRGMADIQYF
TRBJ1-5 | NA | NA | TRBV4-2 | TGTGCCAGCAGCCAAGATTGGAGGGGCCTTAATCAGCCCCAGCATTTT | CASSQDWRGLNQPQHF
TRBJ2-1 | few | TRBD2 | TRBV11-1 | TGTGCCAGCAGCTTAGAAGATAGCGGGGGGGCCGGGGCGAATGAGCAGTTCTTC | CASSLEDSGGAGANEQFF
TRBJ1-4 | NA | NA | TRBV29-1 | TGTAAAGGCCAAACCGCTAATGAAAAACTGTTTTTT | CKGQTANEKLFF
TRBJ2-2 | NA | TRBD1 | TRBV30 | TGTGCCTGGTCCTTATTGGGACAGGGGGCTTTAACCGGGGAGCTGTTTTTT | CAWSLLGQGALTGELFF
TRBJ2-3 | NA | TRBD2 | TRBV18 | TGTGCCAGCTCACCACCGACTAGCGGGGGGTACCCCACAGATACGCAGTATTTT | CASSPPTSGGYPTDTQYF
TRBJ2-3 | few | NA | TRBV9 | TGTGCCAGCAGCGTTTTCACAGGAAGCACAGATACGCAGTATTTT | CASSVFTGSTDTQYF
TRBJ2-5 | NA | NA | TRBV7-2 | TGTGCCAGCAGCTTAGTAGGGCAGGGGGCGGGAGTGGAGACCCAGTACTTC | CASSLVGQGAGVETQYF
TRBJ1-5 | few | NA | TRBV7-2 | TGTGCCAGCAGCTTAGGCTACAGGGAAAGCAATCAGCCCCAGCATTTT | CASSLGYRESNQPQHF
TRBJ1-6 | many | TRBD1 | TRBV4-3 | TGCGCCAGCAGCCAAGATAGGGCAGGGGGTTCACCCCTCCACTTT | CASSQDRAGGSPLHF
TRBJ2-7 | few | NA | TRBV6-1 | TGTGCCAGCAGCCGGGACAAGGGAATGTACGAGCAGTACTTC | CASSRDKGMYEQYF
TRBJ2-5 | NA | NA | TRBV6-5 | TGTGCCAGCAGTTACTCGTACACCCAGGGAGAGACCCAGTACTTC | CASSYSYTQGETQYF
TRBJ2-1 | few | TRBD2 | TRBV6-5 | TGTGCCAGCAGTTCCCCCCTTAGCGGGGCAAGCTCCTACAATGAGCAGTTCTTC | CASSSPLSGASSYNEQFF
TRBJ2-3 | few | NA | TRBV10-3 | TGTGCCATCAGTGAGTTGCGCCGGGATACGCAGTATTTT | CAISELRRDTQYF